This paragraph covers one T cell receptor (beta chain) sequence. Its antigen is unknown. Per-base qualities were not stored, and no clone one base away is much larger. The sample belongs to a study of cytomegalovirus exposure and HLA in healthy donors (TCRdb year 2017). Regarding the research as a whole: An earlier analysis of some 620 of the donors reported around 280 Gb of sequence data and approximately 120 million unique TCR beta sequences obtained from approximately 180 million T cells. Roughly 300 gigabases of sequencing data and 91 million or so unique TCR sequences made up an early release that covered roughly 670 HLA-typed donors. Of the roughly 420 genotyped donors, 81% were placed in the genetic ancestry cluster associated with self-reported Caucasian donors. The study aimed to test whether signatures of past pathogen exposure could be identified by cataloging public T cell receptors. The T cell repertoires of 666 subjects were profiled by immunosequencing and related to cytomegalovirus serostatus. In addition to the first cohort of 666 subjects, a separate validation cohort of 120 different subjects was used. To predict cytomegalovirus infection status, the study brought together high-throughput TCR immunosequencing, statistical association of individual TCRs with disease status, and machine learning. To study patterns of TCR occurrence, a later analysis re-analyzed previously published TCR beta repertoires from 666 donors and added high-resolution HLA genotyping. Rather than drawing on any new phenotypic data, the later analysis identified candidate immune exposures from TCR beta sequences and the way those sequences occurred across donors. An earlier analysis of 450 to 750 of the donors used high-throughput TCR beta sequencing to judge whether each TCR beta V gene segment behaved as functional or pseudogenic. Alongside the repertoire data, information on donor age, sex, ethnicity and CMV serostatus was compiled. In a later genetic analysis, genome-wide SNP genotypes for about three fifths of the roughly 670 donors were used, and that subset was treated as a discovery cohort. Every repertoire in the discovery cohort had been generated on one and the same sequencing platform. HLA typing covered class I and class II loci at four-digit resolution. Typing coverage differed by locus: A, B, C, DRB1 and DQB1 were typed in roughly 620-630 donors, DQA1 in 522, DPA1 in approximately 600, and DPB1 in 472. Roughly 5 DR-DQ haplotypes were treated as single units for association and clustering because of strong linkage in the cohort. Among 300 to 500 genotyped donors of the cohort, an average of around 240,000 unique TCR beta nucleotide sequences was sequenced per donor, of which 15% to 20% were non-productive.

Counted from cysteine to phenylalanine, this CDR3 has 15 amino acids. Only the CDR3 portion is preserved as DNA: 45 bases, with reading frame beginning at the first base. V is clipped by 1 base and J by 2 bases, and the sequence between their germline boundaries is 9 bases long. CDR1 and CDR2 are read off the germline V gene as SGHTA and FQGTGA. Receptor amplification or capture employed the immunoSEQ multiplex PCR assay. A mixture of 60 forward primers for TCR Vbeta segments and 13 reverse primers for TCR Jbeta segments was used in the multiplex PCR. The CDR3 region of rearranged TCR beta genes was amplified from genomic DNA by a multiplex PCR assay. Amplified TCR beta libraries were sequenced as 87-base-pair reads on the Illumina HiSeq System. As for the authors' bioinformatics: A later analysis tallied roughly 78 million unique TCR beta chains across the 700 or so repertoires, and approximately 12 million of those chains were shared by two or more donors. Raw reads were error-corrected and collapsed into unique sequences with a nearest-neighbor algorithm that merged closely related sequences to remove PCR and sequencing errors. Alignment of CDR3 sequences to IMGT reference sequences was used to assign V, D and J gene segments. For a sequence to be retained, a match of at least six nucleotides was required to both a V gene segment and a J gene segment. Rearrangements were called productive when the CDR3 lacked stop codons and stayed in frame with V and J; all others were non-productive. CDR3 was defined by IMGT convention, running from the second conserved V-encoded cysteine to the conserved J-encoded phenylalanine. In an earlier analysis of 587 of the donors, sequences lacking an unambiguous match to a single V gene segment were excluded. In an earlier analysis of several hundred of the donors, V segments were called functional above 56.7% productive rearrangements and were called segregating when the between-donor standard deviation exceeded 5%. To diagnose cytomegalovirus status from the catalog of TCR beta chain sequences, a statistical classification framework was built. In a later analysis, TCR nucleotide sequences were compared against IMGT/GENE-DB human TR gene sequences so that V and J genes could be assigned. A later analysis assigned CDR3 sequences and most-parsimonious VDJ recombination scenarios with the TCRdist pipeline. In a later analysis, every TCR beta chain was defined by the combination of its CDR3 amino acid sequence and its V-gene family, and reads without a unique V-gene family were dropped. A later analysis removed several hundred highly shared, low-generation-probability nucleotide sequences to deal with suspected cross-contamination and a sequencing artifact. In a later analysis, a clonal expansion index for each public chain was calculated from normalized within-repertoire ranks of inferred template counts. In a later analysis, generation probabilities were computed with a VDJ recombination model fitted to out-of-frame rearrangements, and the resulting probabilities were checked against IGoR. In a later analysis, hypergeometric tests were used to score TCR-TCR, TCR-HLA and TCR-CMV co-occurrence, with a repertoire-size bias correction applied to TCR pairs. A later analysis estimated false discovery rates by permuting HLA or CMV assignments 20 times. In a later analysis, co-occurring TCRs were grouped with DBSCAN, and TCRdist sequence similarity was added when clustering was performed within HLA-allele-positive subsets. Repertoires with fewer than 30,000 or more than 120,000 public chains were left out of co-occurrence clustering, as were four to six repertoires with anomalous nucleotide sharing. The table comes from immuneACCESS by way of TCRdb, which keeps in-frame sequences with V and J called. Part of the clones is missing from these tables; in studies checked, under half for an unresolved V gene and the rest for unknown reasons. That table gives V, J and clone size, and the DNA gave D and trimming. This sample has about 90,000 clones in its table, and more than 55% of those were observed once. Approximately 5% of the sample goes to the ten largest clones.

What the authors observed across the whole study: According to a later analysis, TCR association rates differed among HLA loci, with DRB1 alleles showing the most associated TCRs and HLA-C alleles showing the fewest. Broadly in line with IMGT annotations, most TCR beta V segments showed up in productive rearrangements about 87% or about 30% of the time in an earlier analysis of 587 of the donors. Three of the identified cytomegalovirus-associated TCR beta chains were confirmed in vitro to be specific for cytomegalovirus antigens. Correlated functional status among segregating V segments might be attributable to linkage disequilibrium, but an unknown experimental factor could not be ruled out. Several of the top co-occurrence clusters appeared to be linked to parvovirus B19, influenza, CMV and Epstein-Barr virus, according to a later analysis. While some public TCRs were present in many individuals, most TCR sequences turned up only very rarely across donors. The sequencing pipeline was judged likely to have produced a cluster of highly shared sequence variants as a technical artifact. The study listed 164 TCR beta chains as associated with cytomegalovirus. Immune exposure information for the cohort was limited to CMV serostatus. HLA typing was unavailable for some donors at each locus, so association tests used only the typed subset. A further reported finding was that TCR beta sequences accurately predicted the HLA-A and HLA-B alleles for most subjects in the first cohort. Only TCR beta chains were sequenced in this cohort, and the absence of alpha or paired-chain data limited detectable features. In a later analysis, HLA-associated TCR beta chains showed more clonal expansion and lower generation probabilities than non-associated chains that were equally common. A later genetic analysis associated a missense DCLRE1C variant with V-gene and J-gene trimming of TCR beta chains, and an independent cohort replicated the association. A later analysis found that most CMV-associated TCR beta chains appeared HLA-restricted, with HLA associations seemingly driven largely by CMV exposure. According to the authors, the approach could potentially be generalized to other disease states and immunological phenotypes. At a false discovery rate of 0.05, a later analysis linked about 16,000 TCR beta sequences to specific HLA alleles. Strong co-occurrence of HLA alleles, especially DR and DQ, made assigning TCR associations to individual alleles difficult. In a later genetic analysis, fewer N-insertions in productive TCRs were reported among donors in an Asian-associated ancestry cluster than the approximately 630-donor mean. Because counts were too low, 15 to 20 rarely observed V segments, including chromosome 9 orphons, were excluded from the earlier analysis of several hundred of the donors. The classifier was reported to diagnose cytomegalovirus status with high specificity and sensitivity in both the original cohort and the validation cohort. The 87-base-pair reads could not distinguish some IMGT-functional V segments, including TRBV6-2 and TRBV6-3, so those segments were excluded. Presence/absence analyses assumed roughly uniform sequencing depth across donors, an assumption that may not hold.

The cohort comprised some 730 healthy bone marrow donors. At the time of sampling, all cohort members were nominally healthy, though unrecorded immune exposures were likely present. The donor was CMV seropositive and belonged to the group of over 250 seropositive cohort members. Each donor provided a peripheral blood sample, and peripheral blood mononuclear cells were used for TCR beta sequencing. Genomic DNA extraction from the blood cell samples was performed with the Qiagen DNeasy Blood Extraction Kit. Sequencing was done on a sample of PBMCs. The chain couples TRBV7-3 to TRBJ1-3, with the D gene not clear enough to name. This TCR was recovered from a woman in her 30s in good health and CMV-seropositive. Here is the DNA: TGTGCCAGCAGCTTAAATGGCCCAGCTGGAAACACCATATATTTT. Protein translation: CASSLNGPAGNTIYF.